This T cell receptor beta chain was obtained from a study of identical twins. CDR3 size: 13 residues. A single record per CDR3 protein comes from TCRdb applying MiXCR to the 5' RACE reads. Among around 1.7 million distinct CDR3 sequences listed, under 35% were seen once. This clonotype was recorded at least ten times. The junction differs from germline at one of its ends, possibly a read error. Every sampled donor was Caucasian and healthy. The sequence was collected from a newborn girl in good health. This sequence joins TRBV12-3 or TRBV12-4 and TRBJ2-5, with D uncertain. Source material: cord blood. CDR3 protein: CASSFGSQETQYF. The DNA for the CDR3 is TGCGCCAGCAGCTTTGGATCTCAAGAGACCCAGTACTTC.